The clone carrying this T cell receptor (beta chain) was seen only a few times. V was cut by 0 bases and J by 4 bases, with 14 bases left in between. This CDR3 contains 16 residues. CDR1 is SGHRS and CDR2 is YFSETQ in the germline V gene. The treatment was: roughly 19 received Ad26.COV2.S at low or high dose, single or two shots; 5 received placebo; per-sample allocation not given. Day 63 after the first vaccine or placebo injection was the time point for sampling. The sample originates from a study of Ad26.COV2.S vaccination and SARS-CoV-2 variants. Libraries were prepared by immunoSEQ multiplex PCR; TCRdb keeps only in-frame clonotypes and omits some of them. The table lists some 520,000 clones, 87% of them singletons, with around 13% in the top ten.

Source: peripheral blood, taken in a trial of Ad26.COV2.S vaccine versus placebo. The chain recombines TRBV5-1 with TRBJ1-5, with a tentative D call TRBD1 (5 bases). The sequence came from a person aged 18-60 years who received the Ad26.COV2.S COVID-19 vaccine or a placebo. The CDR3 protein is CASSLEPGRGNQPQHF. The DNA for the CDR3 is TGCGCCAGCAGCTTGGAGCCGGGGCGAGGGAATCAGCCCCAGCATTTT.